The rows below give T cell receptor beta chains drawn from one sample of a study of T cell responses to AZD1222 COVID-19 vaccine. Generated by immunoSEQ multiplex PCR, the TCRdb table keeps only in-frame clones and is missing some. This repertoire shows some 200,000 clones, about 93% found once; its top ten account for over 0.95%. This sample comprised peripheral blood, obtained on day 0 of MenACWY control vaccination. The receptors originated from an adult in good health. Both conserved end residues are trimmed from each CDR3. D genes are given only for firm matches.

CDR3 length	D gene	J gene	V gene	CDR3 protein
13	TRBD1	TRBJ2-7	TRBV6-2/TRBV6-3	ASSWSGTAVYEQY
12	.	TRBJ1-3	TRBV7-9	ASSLSSSGNTIY
12	.	TRBJ1-4	TRBV30	AWSEGGPDEKLF
14	TRBD1	TRBJ1-2	TRBV6-5	ASSYSITSGGAGYT
10	.	TRBJ1-3	TRBV29-1	SVAGVGNTIY
13	.	TRBJ1-6	TRBV9	ASSVYESYNSPLH
11	.	TRBJ1-4	TRBV5-8	ASSPSTNEKLF
13	TRBD1	TRBJ1-2	TRBV7-9	ASSLGDSYRRGYT
15	.	TRBJ2-5	TRBV7-9	ASSFLPGLLREETQY
11	.	TRBJ2-7	TRBV12-3/TRBV12-4	ASKSDSTYEQY
12	TRBD1	TRBJ1-1	TRBV7-2	ASSPRQGYTEAF
12	.	TRBJ2-2	TRBV18	ASSGRANTGELF
10	.	TRBJ1-5	TRBV10-1	ASSESNQPQH
14	.	TRBJ1-5	TRBV19	ASTGTRRGVYQPQH